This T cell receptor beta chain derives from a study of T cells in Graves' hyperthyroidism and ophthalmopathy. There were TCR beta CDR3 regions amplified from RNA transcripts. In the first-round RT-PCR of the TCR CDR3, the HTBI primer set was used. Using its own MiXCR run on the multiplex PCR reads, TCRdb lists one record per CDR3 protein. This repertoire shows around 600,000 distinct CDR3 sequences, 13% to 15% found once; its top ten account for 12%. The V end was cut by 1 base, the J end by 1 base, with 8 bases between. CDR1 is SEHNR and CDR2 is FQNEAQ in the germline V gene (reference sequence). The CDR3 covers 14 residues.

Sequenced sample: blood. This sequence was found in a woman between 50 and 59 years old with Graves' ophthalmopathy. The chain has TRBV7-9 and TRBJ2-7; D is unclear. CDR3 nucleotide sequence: TGTGCCAGCAGCTTAGACACGGCTTCCTACGAGCAGTACTTC. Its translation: CASSLDTASYEQYF.